The clone carrying this T cell receptor (beta chain) was seen a single time. One junction end disagrees with the germline gene, perhaps due to a read error. This sample is drawn from a study of cytomegalovirus exposure and HLA in healthy donors. Amplification used 60 Vbeta primers and 13 Jbeta primers. Clones were sequenced by immunoSEQ multiplex PCR, and TCRdb holds only the in-frame ones, with some missing. Among roughly 100,000 clones listed, 83% were seen once. There are 16 residues in the CDR3. Germline assignment: CDR1 SSHAT and CDR2 FNYEAQ (reference sequence). Material for sequencing was PBMCs. This sequence joins TRBV7-7 and TRBJ2-2; 8 bases are a match to TRBD2. The receptor was derived from a man in his forties or fifties in good health and CMV-seronegative. The CDR3 reads CASSPGSGENTGELFF. The CDR3 coding sequence is TGTGCTAGCAGCCCTGGTAGCGGGGAGAACACCGGGGAGCTGTTTTTT. The full variable domain, with the rest looked up from reference TRBV7-7 and TRBJ2-2, is GAGVSQSPRYKVTKRGQDVTLRCDPISSHATLYWYQQALGQGPEFLTYFNYEAQPDKSGLPSDRFSAERPEGSISTLTIQRTEQRDSAMYRCASSPGSGENTGELFFGEGSRLTVL.